These T cell receptor beta chains were read from a single sample in a study of shared clonotypes between healthy human individuals. Here immunoSEQ multiplex PCR was the method, and the copy in TCRdb shows in-frame clones only, minus some. The table has fewer than 1.6 million clones, just under 99% seen once. The sequenced sample consisted of naive CD4+ T cells sorted from blood. The receptors shown here come from a young man in good health. CDR3s include the opening cysteine and the closing phenylalanine or tryptophan. The D gene is left open where the match is weak. Some rows mark clone size as missing; the rest say once, few, many or name a class of expanded clone.

d_gene: TRBD2
abundance: NA
j_gene: TRBJ2-3
v_gene: TRBV11-2
CDR3aa: CASSDRLAGVDTQYF

d_gene: TRBD2
abundance: NA
j_gene: TRBJ2-7
v_gene: TRBV29-1
CDR3aa: CSFSGRSSYEQYF

d_gene: TRBD1
abundance: NA
j_gene: TRBJ2-3
v_gene: TRBV2
CDR3aa: CASIRQGASDTQYF

d_gene: TRBD2
abundance: NA
j_gene: TRBJ2-7
v_gene: TRBV7-2
CDR3aa: CASSELAGVGEQYF

d_gene: TRBD2
abundance: NA
j_gene: TRBJ2-7
v_gene: TRBV27
CDR3aa: CASSFGTSSEQYF

d_gene: NA
abundance: NA
j_gene: TRBJ2-7
v_gene: TRBV7-2
CDR3aa: CASSSYSYEQYF

d_gene: NA
abundance: NA
j_gene: TRBJ2-3
v_gene: TRBV7-9
CDR3aa: CASSLGSGGGNTDTQYF

d_gene: NA
abundance: NA
j_gene: TRBJ2-7
v_gene: TRBV18
CDR3aa: CASSPPGRSEQYF

d_gene: NA
abundance: NA
j_gene: TRBJ2-1
v_gene: TRBV19
CDR3aa: CASSMAFQAYNEQFF

d_gene: NA
abundance: NA
j_gene: TRBJ1-1
v_gene: TRBV7-2
CDR3aa: CASSRVNTEAFF

d_gene: TRBD1
abundance: NA
j_gene: TRBJ2-1
v_gene: TRBV7-3
CDR3aa: CASSRQGVYNEQFF

d_gene: NA
abundance: NA
j_gene: TRBJ2-1
v_gene: TRBV6-6
CDR3aa: CASSSASSYNEQFF

d_gene: NA
abundance: NA
j_gene: TRBJ2-7
v_gene: TRBV30
CDR3aa: CAWSSRGDKQYF

d_gene: TRBD2
abundance: NA
j_gene: TRBJ2-2
v_gene: TRBV5-1
CDR3aa: CASSGIAGLNTGELFF

d_gene: NA
abundance: NA
j_gene: TRBJ2-1
v_gene: TRBV14
CDR3aa: CASSQAISGGNEQFF

d_gene: NA
abundance: NA
j_gene: TRBJ2-7
v_gene: TRBV30
CDR3aa: CASAGYSYEQYF

d_gene: NA
abundance: NA
j_gene: TRBJ2-7
v_gene: TRBV7-8
CDR3aa: CASSLARDRPYEQYF

d_gene: NA
abundance: NA
j_gene: TRBJ1-3
v_gene: TRBV11-2
CDR3aa: CASSLGHGNTIYF

d_gene: TRBD1
abundance: once
j_gene: TRBJ2-5
v_gene: TRBV11-3
CDR3aa: CASSTGTGGQETQYF

d_gene: NA
abundance: NA
j_gene: TRBJ1-2
v_gene: TRBV6-1
CDR3aa: CASIEDYGYTF

d_gene: NA
abundance: NA
j_gene: TRBJ2-6
v_gene: TRBV27
CDR3aa: CASSSSRGRTGANVLTF

d_gene: NA
abundance: NA
j_gene: TRBJ2-1
v_gene: TRBV7-3
CDR3aa: CASSLVGASSYNEQFF

d_gene: NA
abundance: NA
j_gene: TRBJ2-5
v_gene: TRBV7-8
CDR3aa: CASSPWASQETQYF

d_gene: TRBD2
abundance: NA
j_gene: TRBJ2-1
v_gene: TRBV11-2
CDR3aa: CASSSTPPLLAGEGNEQFF

d_gene: NA
abundance: NA
j_gene: TRBJ1-4
v_gene: TRBV7-8
CDR3aa: CASSGKTTTGEKLFF

d_gene: NA
abundance: NA
j_gene: TRBJ2-1
v_gene: TRBV6-4
CDR3aa: CASSVRGSSYNEQFF

d_gene: TRBD2
abundance: NA
j_gene: TRBJ2-1
v_gene: TRBV15
CDR3aa: CATSSLSGRIAGGHEQFF

d_gene: TRBD1
abundance: NA
j_gene: TRBJ2-6
v_gene: TRBV5-1
CDR3aa: CASSLVILGLPGGKYSGANVLTF

d_gene: TRBD2
abundance: NA
j_gene: TRBJ2-3
v_gene: TRBV28
CDR3aa: CASSGPSGKDTQYF

d_gene: TRBD1
abundance: NA
j_gene: TRBJ1-2
v_gene: TRBV27
CDR3aa: CASSIGQARNLYGYTF

d_gene: NA
abundance: NA
j_gene: TRBJ1-5
v_gene: TRBV9
CDR3aa: CASSSQGWQPQHF

d_gene: TRBD2
abundance: NA
j_gene: TRBJ2-1
v_gene: TRBV5-1
CDR3aa: CASSPRLAGLGNEQFF

d_gene: NA
abundance: NA
j_gene: TRBJ2-7
v_gene: TRBV9
CDR3aa: CASSSHPTSTYEQYF

d_gene: NA
abundance: NA
j_gene: TRBJ1-2
v_gene: TRBV9
CDR3aa: CASSGPAHSDGYTF

d_gene: NA
abundance: NA
j_gene: TRBJ2-1
v_gene: TRBV11-2
CDR3aa: CASSLGQNEQFF

d_gene: TRBD2
abundance: once
j_gene: TRBJ2-3
v_gene: TRBV19
CDR3aa: CASSLGLAGSYADTQYF

d_gene: TRBD2
abundance: NA
j_gene: TRBJ2-3
v_gene: TRBV9
CDR3aa: CASSVATGGSRTDTQYF

d_gene: NA
abundance: NA
j_gene: TRBJ2-7
v_gene: TRBV6-5
CDR3aa: CASSYSGTYEQYF

d_gene: NA
abundance: NA
j_gene: TRBJ1-5
v_gene: TRBV18
CDR3aa: CASSPPGNQPQHF

d_gene: NA
abundance: few
j_gene: TRBJ2-1
v_gene: TRBV7-9
CDR3aa: CASQPQEQFF

d_gene: TRBD1
abundance: NA
j_gene: TRBJ2-5
v_gene: TRBV2
CDR3aa: CASKDRVRETQYF

d_gene: NA
abundance: NA
j_gene: TRBJ2-1
v_gene: TRBV7-7
CDR3aa: CASSRDDLGYEQFF

d_gene: TRBD2
abundance: NA
j_gene: TRBJ2-3
v_gene: TRBV7-2
CDR3aa: CASSVRGGTDTQYF

d_gene: TRBD1
abundance: NA
j_gene: TRBJ1-1
v_gene: TRBV2
CDR3aa: CASSEARGTGGAAFF

d_gene: NA
abundance: NA
j_gene: TRBJ2-7
v_gene: TRBV28
CDR3aa: CASRLGVVSSYEQYF

d_gene: TRBD2
abundance: NA
j_gene: TRBJ2-7
v_gene: TRBV30
CDR3aa: CAWSQGLAGLYYEQYF

d_gene: NA
abundance: NA
j_gene: TRBJ2-5
v_gene: TRBV7-9
CDR3aa: CASSLSPQTQYF

d_gene: NA
abundance: NA
j_gene: TRBJ2-1
v_gene: TRBV20-1
CDR3aa: CSARGRGAFF

d_gene: TRBD1
abundance: NA
j_gene: TRBJ2-3
v_gene: TRBV18
CDR3aa: CASSSAPGTGHGTDTQYF

d_gene: NA
abundance: NA
j_gene: TRBJ2-7
v_gene: TRBV2
CDR3aa: CASSVDRAYEQYF

d_gene: TRBD1
abundance: NA
j_gene: TRBJ1-4
v_gene: TRBV28
CDR3aa: CASSLTGGVNEKLFF

d_gene: NA
abundance: once
j_gene: TRBJ2-1
v_gene: TRBV20-1
CDR3aa: CSAFYNEQFF

d_gene: NA
abundance: NA
j_gene: TRBJ2-7
v_gene: TRBV5-1
CDR3aa: CASSSSPWQGIGYEQYF

d_gene: NA
abundance: NA
j_gene: TRBJ2-1
v_gene: TRBV28
CDR3aa: CASSLWALRSTTKNEQFF

d_gene: NA
abundance: NA
j_gene: TRBJ2-3
v_gene: TRBV4-1
CDR3aa: CASSHPARSRTDTQYF

d_gene: TRBD2
abundance: NA
j_gene: TRBJ2-7
v_gene: TRBV7-8
CDR3aa: CASSLLSGSVNEQYF